This passage covers 20 T cell receptor beta chains from one sample sequenced in a study of T cells in Graves' hyperthyroidism and ophthalmopathy. RNA transcripts gave rise to amplified TCR beta CDR3 regions. Using the HTBI primer set, a first-round RT-PCR was run on the TCR CDR3. TCRdb analysed the multiplex PCR reads with MiXCR anew, one entry per CDR3 protein. The table lists some 570,000 distinct CDR3 sequences, approximately 15% of them singletons. The sequenced sample consisted of blood. These receptors were obtained from a woman aged 18-29 years with Graves' ophthalmopathy.

This clonotype has ten or more counts. The chain recombines TRBV24-1 with TRBJ2-1; a possible D gene is TRBD1 (6 bases). The CDR3 sequence is 18 residues long. V lost 2 bases to trimming and J lost 4 bases, with 20 bases between them. Germline loops: CDR1 KGHDR, CDR2 SFDVKD. The CDR3 loop is CATSDYLGGTYGYNEQFF. The DNA of the CDR3 is TGTGCCACCAGTGATTATTTAGGGGGTACTTACGGTTACAATGAGCAGTTCTTC.

Comments on this clonotype: This could be a read error, since a much larger clone is one nucleotide away. This chain uses TRBV28 with TRBJ2-3; 11 nucleotides align to TRBD2. The CDR3 has 16 amino acids. Unmatched junction bases numbered 9, after V lost 5 bases and J lost 5 bases. CDR1 MDHEN and CDR2 SYDVKM come from the germline V gene. The CDR3 sequence: CASSMGLAVGIDTQYF. The CDR3 DNA follows: TGTGCCAGCAGTATGGGACTAGCGGTGGGCATAGATACGCAGTATTTT. The full variable domain, its missing parts supplied by reference TRBV28 and TRBJ2-3, is DVKVTQSSRYLVKRTGEKVFLECVQDMDHENMFWYRQDPGLGLRLIYFSYDVKMKEKGDIPEGYSVSREKKERFSLILESASTNQTSMYLCASSMGLAVGIDTQYFGPGTRLTVL.

This clonotype came up many times. This sequence joins TRBV7-9 and TRBJ1-5; D call uncertain. The germline gives CDR1 SEHNR, CDR2 FQNEAQ (reference sequence). V was pared by 5 bases and J by 2 bases, with 16 bases between. The CDR3 is 16 residues long. The CDR3 bases are TGTGCCAGCAGCCCAAGACGTAGGAGAGGCAATCAGCCCCAGCATTTT. It specifies CASSPRRRRGNQPQHF.

This sequence joins TRBV24-1 and TRBJ2-3, with 9 bases fitting TRBD2. V was pared by 6 bases and J by 4 bases, with 13 bases of the junction left unmatched. The CDR3 is 17 amino acids. CDR1 is KGHDR and CDR2 is SFDVKD in the germline V gene. The DNA for the CDR3 is TGTGCCACCAGTTCAATGGAACCGGGACTAGCACCAGATACGCAGTATTTT. It yields the protein CATSSMEPGLAPDTQYF.

The table lists this clonotype with a few counts. This chain joins TRBV7-2 and TRBJ1-5; no clear D gene. The CDR3 consists of 13 residues. In germline, CDR1 is SGHTA, CDR2 FQGNSA. The ends were cut back, 1 base at V and 5 bases at J, with 6 bases in the middle. The CDR3 spells CASSLGSDQPQHF. The DNA of the CDR3 is TGTGCCAGCAGCTTAGGCTCAGATCAGCCCCAGCATTTT.

As to this clonotype: Just one base apart from a much larger clone, this may be a read error. The chain joins TRBV27 to TRBJ2-3; no clear D gene. Germline CDR1 MNHEY, CDR2 SMNVEV (reference sequence). CDR3 length equals 16 residues. V lost 8 bases and J lost 1, with 19 bases in between. CDR3 protein: CASAKNGILGTDTQYF. CDR3 sequence (DNA): TGTGCCAGCGCTAAGAACGGAATTCTAGGCACAGATACGCAGTATTTT.

This clonotype was seen repeatedly, ten times or more. This chain connects TRBV3-1 to TRBJ2-5; D is ambiguous. The CDR3 has 14 amino acids. The V end was cut by 0 bases, the J end by 0 bases, with 5 bases between. Germline V gene data show CDR1 as LGHDT and CDR2 as YNNKEL (reference sequence). The CDR3 DNA sequence: TGTGCCAGCAGCCAAGATCCCTACCAAGAGACCCAGTACTTC. The encoded protein is CASSQDPYQETQYF.

This clonotype was observed a handful of times. A read error may be the cause here, since a much bigger clone is one base away. Given the absence of the conserved phenylalanine or tryptophan at the CDR3 end, a read error is likely. The V and J genes are TRBV12-3 or TRBV12-4 and TRBJ2-6; a possible D gene is TRBD2 (6 bases). This CDR3 is 15 amino acids long. The V end was cut by 3 bases, the J end by 3 bases, with 9 bases between. The CDR3 protein is CASSFEGGGANVLTY. CDR3 nucleotide sequence: TGTGCCAGCAGTTTTGAGGGAGGTGGGGCCAACGTCCTGACTTAC.

This clonotype was counted at least ten times. The chain couples TRBV18 to TRBJ2-7; 10 bases map to TRBD1. With V trimmed by 1 base and J by 0 bases, 3 bases remained unmatched. This CDR3 spans 16 amino acids. Germline loops: CDR1 KGHSH, CDR2 LQKENI. This CDR3 reads CASSPLWTGGSYEQYF. CDR3 DNA: TGTGCCAGCTCACCACTGTGGACAGGGGGCTCCTACGAGCAGTACTTC.

The sample holds a few counts of this clonotype. The chain carries TRBV11-2 and TRBJ1-2, with TRBD1 matching 10 bases. This CDR3 is 15 amino acids long. With V trimmed by 3 bases and J by 5 bases, 6 bases remained unmatched. CDR1 and CDR2 (germline): SGHAT, FQNNGV. As DNA, the CDR3 is TGTGCCAGCAGCTTGGCCGGGACAGGGGTGTATGGCTACACCTTC. Translation: CASSLAGTGVYGYTF.

This clonotype showed up many times. The chain couples TRBV24-1 to TRBJ2-1; D not certain. V was cut by 5 bases and J by 6 bases, with 10 bases left in between. Germline V CDR1 and CDR2: KGHDR, SFDVKD. The CDR3 extends over 13 amino acids. CDR3 amino acids: CATSAQQTNEQFF. The CDR3 DNA follows: TGTGCCACCAGTGCGCAGCAAACCAATGAGCAGTTCTTC.

This clonotype was seen more than once but under ten times. The chain links TRBV4-1 to TRBJ1-4, with TRBD1 matching 9 bases. In germline, CDR1 is MGHRA, CDR2 YSYEKL. The length of the CDR3 is 16 residues. J was trimmed by 6 bases and V by 4 bases; bases with no gene match: 9. The CDR3 sequence: CASSLTSRDRDEKLFF. CDR3 bases: TGCGCCAGCAGCCTAACCTCCCGGGACAGGGATGAAAAACTGTTTTTT.

This clonotype was seen a few times. The chain has TRBV4-3 and TRBJ2-3; D gene uncertain. The CDR3 contains 15 residues. The V end lost 1 base, the J end lost 2 bases, and 10 bases lay between the germline ends. The germline V gene has CDR1 LGHNA and CDR2 YSLEER. The chain's CDR3 is CASSQGVTLTDTQYF. CDR3 nucleotide sequence: TGCGCCAGCAGCCAAGGGGTTACGCTCACAGATACGCAGTATTTT.

Many counts were recorded for this clonotype. The chain employs TRBV14 and TRBJ2-7, with D possibly matching TRBD1 (5 bases). The V end lost 1 base, the J end lost 5 bases, and 12 bases lay between the germline ends. The germline CDR1 and CDR2 sequences are SGHDN and FVKESK. This CDR3 region has 14 residues. The CDR3, as DNA: TGTGCCAGCAGCCAAGGGCAGGGATGGCACGAGCAGTACTTC. Its protein product is CASSQGQGWHEQYF.

The chain joins TRBV4-1 to TRBJ2-7, with 7 bases aligning to TRBD2. The V and J ends lost 5 bases and 3 bases, in that order; junction bases with no gene match: 10. Germline V gives CDR1 MGHRA, CDR2 YSYEKL. The CDR3 consists of 15 residues. CDR3 sequence reads: CASSYRLGGSYEQYF. In DNA, the CDR3 is TGCGCCAGCAGCTACCGACTAGGCGGGAGCTACGAGCAGTACTTC.

V is TRBV10-3 and J is TRBJ2-3; weak D call: TRBD1 (6 bases). V lost 5 bases and J lost 2, with 11 bases in between. Looked up from germline, CDR1 is ENHRY and CDR2 is SYGVKD. This CDR3 has 14 residues. The CDR3 sequence is CAISPGHHTDTQYF. The CDR3 nucleotides read TGTGCCATCAGTCCGGGACACCACACAGATACGCAGTATTTT.

This chain joins TRBV28 and TRBJ2-7, with 10 bases identical to TRBD2. V was pared by 5 bases and J by 0 bases, with 7 bases of the junction left unmatched. From germline, CDR1 is MDHEN and CDR2 SYDVKM. This CDR3 has 16 residues. The chain's CDR3 is CASSVGSSGSSYEQYF. For the CDR3, the DNA is TGTGCCAGCAGTGTCGGGTCTAGCGGGAGCTCCTACGAGCAGTACTTC.

In this sample, this clonotype turned up many times. The chain carries TRBV30 and TRBJ2-1; 8 bases match TRBD2. The J segment lost 7 bases and the V segment lost 2 bases, leaving 10 bases of the junction unmatched. The CDR3 has 15 amino acids. Germline V gene lookup returns CDR1 GTSNPN and CDR2 SVGIG (reference sequence). The CDR3 reads CAWSPPAGVGNEQFF. CDR3 coding DNA: TGTGCCTGGAGTCCCCCAGCGGGAGTGGGTAATGAGCAGTTCTTC.

In its sample, this clonotype was seen a few times. The J gene is TRBJ1-5, the V gene TRBV20-1; 7 nucleotides line up with TRBD1. This CDR3 region has 14 residues. Germline lookup yields CDR1 DFQATT and CDR2 SNEGSKA (reference sequence). After removal of 3 bases from V and 1 base from J, the junction contained 3 bases not matched to a gene. The CDR3 sequence is CSARVGQSNQPQHF. Written as DNA, the CDR3 is TGCAGTGCTAGGGTGGGACAGAGCAATCAGCCCCAGCATTTT.

This clonotype has just a few counts. The chain has TRBV6-1 and TRBJ1-5, with TRBD1 matching over 7 bases. Germline assignment: CDR1 MNHNS and CDR2 SASEGT. V trimming: 6 bases; J trimming: 6 bases; junction bases outside the gene matches: 11. The CDR3 is 15 amino acids. CDR3 coding DNA: TGTGCCAGCAGGCGACAGACAGGGCTCGGTCAGCCCCAGCATTTT. It is translated as CASRRQTGLGQPQHF.